This is a list of T cell receptor beta chains from one sample in a study of cytomegalovirus exposure and HLA in healthy donors. Measured with immunoSEQ multiplex PCR; TCRdb has only the in-frame clones, and not every one. The data contain some 130,000 clones, roughly 80% of them singletons. Specimen: PBMCs. These receptors were obtained from a man aged 25 to 40 in good health and CMV-seronegative. Each CDR3 is given with its conserved first and last residue. The D gene is left open where the match is weak. Size tells how often a clone was seen (once, few, many) or the class of an expanded clone, and some rows leave it out.

>TRBJ1-6|.|TRBV10-3|.
CATQLDGGNLHF
TGTGCCACCCAACTAGATGGAGGAAACCTCCACTTT
>TRBJ1-5|TRBD1|TRBV19|.
CASSIGGRGKEPQHF
TGTGCCAGTAGTATAGGAGGCAGGGGGAAAGAGCCCCAGCATTTT
>TRBJ2-4|TRBD2|TRBV5-1|few
CASSGGRAKNIQYF
TGCGCCAGCAGCGGCGGGAGGGCCAAAAACATTCAGTACTTC
>TRBJ1-2|.|TRBV7-9|.
CASSLDARDYYGYTF
TGTGCCAGCAGCTTAGACGCCCGGGACTACTATGGCTACACCTTC
>TRBJ2-7|TRBD1|TRBV18|.
CASNRDSPSEQYF
TGTGCCAGCAACCGGGACAGCCCCTCCGAGCAGTACTTC
>TRBJ1-4|.|TRBV28|.
CASSYWGRVGAWGEKLFF
TGTGCCAGCAGTTATTGGGGCCGGGTGGGGGCCTGGGGTGAAAAACTGTTTTTT
>TRBJ2-2|.|TRBV5-6|few
CASSLSGELFF
TGTGCCAGCAGCCTGTCCGGGGAGCTGTTTTTT
>TRBJ1-3|.|TRBV9|.
CASSVARDSSGNTIYF
TGTGCCAGCAGCGTAGCTCGGGATTCCTCTGGAAACACCATATATTTT
>TRBJ2-1|TRBD2|TRBV10-3|.
CAISPGGGRSPYNEQFF
TGTGCCATCAGCCCCGGGGGCGGGAGGTCTCCCTACAATGAGCAGTTCTTC
>TRBJ2-7|TRBD1|TRBV2|.
CASRRDRDSYEQYF
TGTGCCAGCAGGAGGGACAGGGACTCCTACGAGCAGTACTTC
>TRBJ1-5|.|TRBV2|few
CASSSPGQPQHF
TGTGCCAGCAGTAGTCCGGGTCAGCCCCAGCATTTT
>TRBJ1-3|.|TRBV28|once
CASSLNNEGNTIYF
TGTGCCAGCAGTTTGAACAACGAAGGAAACACCATATATTTT
>TRBJ2-1|TRBD2|TRBV6-1|.
CASGSWRDYYNEQFF
TGTGCCAGCGGTAGCTGGCGGGACTACTACAATGAGCAGTTCTTC
>TRBJ2-3|.|TRBV2|.
CASSSGISTDTQYF
TGTGCCAGCAGTTCGGGGATTAGCACAGATACGCAGTATTTT
>TRBJ2-7|.|TRBV21-1|.
CASSKRILIQRTYEQYF
TGTGCCAGCAGCAAAAGGATCCTCATCCAGCGAACCTACGAGCAGTACTTC
>TRBJ2-7|TRBD1|TRBV9|.
CASSAGTGASYEQYF
TGTGCCAGCAGCGCCGGGACAGGGGCGTCCTACGAGCAGTACTTC
>TRBJ2-6|.|TRBV5-1|.
CASSNQGYSGANVLTF
TGCGCCAGCAGTAATCAGGGATACTCTGGGGCCAACGTCCTGACTTTC
>TRBJ2-5|.|TRBV1|.
CTSARGLAGGRETQYF
TGCACCAGCGCCCGGGGACTAGCGGGAGGAAGGGAGACCCAGTACTTC
>TRBJ2-3|.|TRBV30|few
CAWIPPSAGYTDTQYF
TGTGCCTGGATCCCACCCAGCGCGGGGTACACAGATACGCAGTATTTT
>TRBJ2-5|.|TRBV6-1|.
CASSDRSLYQETQYF
TGTGCCAGCAGTGACAGGTCACTGTACCAAGAGACCCAGTACTTC
>TRBJ1-1|.|TRBV4-1|.
CASSQATGGTEAFF
TGCGCCAGCAGCCAAGCAACAGGCGGCACTGAAGCTTTCTTT
>TRBJ1-3|TRBD1|TRBV6-1|.
CASSFGGQLGNTIYF
TGTGCCAGCAGTTTCGGGGGACAGCTCGGAAACACCATATATTTT
>TRBJ2-3|TRBD2|TRBV5-1|.
CASSLSGGDTDTQYF
TGCGCCAGCAGCCTCTCCGGGGGGGACACAGATACGCAGTATTTT
>TRBJ2-1|TRBD2|TRBV29-1|.
CSVNQMTSGSYNEQFF
TGCAGCGTTAATCAAATGACTAGCGGATCCTACAATGAGCAGTTCTTC
>TRBJ2-1|TRBD2|TRBV5-1|.
CASTSAGAYNEQFF
TGCGCCAGCACGAGCGCGGGAGCCTACAATGAGCAGTTCTTC
>TRBJ2-7|TRBD1|TRBV27|.
CASSLTGTGAYEQYF
TGTGCCAGCAGTCTCACCGGGACAGGGGCCTACGAGCAGTACTTC
>TRBJ2-7|.|TRBV7-8|.
CASSPSGYEQYF
TGTGCCAGCAGCCCCTCCGGCTACGAGCAGTACTTC
>TRBJ1-2|.|TRBV19|.
CASSEQGWSNYGYTF
TGTGCCAGTAGTGAACAGGGTTGGTCAAACTATGGCTACACCTTC
>TRBJ2-7|TRBD1|TRBV11-2|.
CASSLRGQGGSYEQYF
TGTGCCAGCAGCTTAAGGGGACAGGGGGGCTCCTACGAGCAGTACTTC
>TRBJ2-2|.|TRBV6-5|.
CASSFQGGGNTGELFF
TGTGCCAGCAGTTTCCAGGGGGGAGGTAACACCGGGGAGCTGTTTTTT
>TRBJ2-7|TRBD1|TRBV4-1|.
CASSPTGSHEQYF
TGCGCCAGCAGCCCGACAGGGTCCCACGAGCAGTACTTC
>TRBJ2-5|.|TRBV25-1|.
CASSTGSVETQYF
TGTGCCAGCAGTACAGGATCAGTAGAGACCCAGTACTTC
>TRBJ2-7|.|TRBV6-5|.
CASSYSSGGRYEQYF
TGTGCCAGCAGTTACTCGAGTGGGGGCCGGTACGAGCAGTACTTC
>TRBJ2-3|TRBD2|TRBV5-1|.
CASSLAGDNTDTQYF
TGCGCCAGCAGCCTAGCGGGAGATAACACAGATACGCAGTATTTT
>TRBJ2-5|TRBD2|TRBV4-1|.
CASSQSTGLPETQYF
TGCGCCAGCAGCCAGTCAACGGGACTACCAGAGACCCAGTACTTC
>TRBJ2-2|TRBD2|TRBV7-2|.
CASSSLTSGVATGELFF
TGTGCCAGCAGCTCCCTGACTAGCGGTGTAGCCACCGGGGAGCTGTTTTTT
>TRBJ2-7|.|TRBV7-9|.
CASSQTAYEQYF
TGTGCCAGCAGCCAGACTGCTTACGAGCAGTACTTC
>TRBJ2-7|TRBD1|TRBV19|.
CASSPSGTGAYEQYF
TGTGCCAGTAGTCCCTCCGGGACAGGGGCCTACGAGCAGTACTTC
>TRBJ2-5|.|TRBV29-1|few
CSVAGGLQETQYF
TGCAGCGTTGCAGGAGGGCTCCAAGAGACCCAGTACTTC
>TRBJ2-5|.|TRBV25-1|few
CASSERQDLETQYF
TGTGCCAGCAGTGAACGACAGGATTTAGAGACCCAGTACTTC
>TRBJ2-1|TRBD2|TRBV9|once
CASSVVGGSSHNEQFF
TGTGCCAGCAGCGTAGTTGGCGGGAGTAGTCACAATGAGCAGTTCTTC
>TRBJ2-2|.|TRBV11-3|.
CASSRLIEGVSTGELFF
TGTGCCAGCAGCCGCCTTATAGAGGGAGTTAGTACCGGGGAGCTGTTTTTT
>TRBJ1-5|.|TRBV19|once
CASEQGKGPQHF
TGTGCCAGCGAACAGGGAAAAGGGCCCCAGCATTTT
>TRBJ2-5|TRBD1|TRBV5-1|.
CASRTGPRETQYF
TGCGCCAGCAGGACAGGGCCCCGAGAGACCCAGTACTTC
>TRBJ2-3|.|TRBV18|.
CASSPGGSTDTQYF
TGTGCCAGCTCACCGGGCGGGAGCACAGATACGCAGTATTTT
>TRBJ2-7|.|TRBV19|.
CASSPLGSGEQYF
TGTGCCAGTAGCCCCCTGGGCTCAGGCGAGCAGTACTTC
>TRBJ2-7|.|TRBV5-4|.
CASSLYTTYEQYF
TGTGCCAGCAGCTTGTACACGACCTACGAGCAGTACTTC
>TRBJ2-1|TRBD1|TRBV5-1|.
CASNLGQGWNEQFF
TGCGCCAGCAACTTGGGACAGGGTTGGAATGAGCAGTTCTTC
>TRBJ2-7|.|TRBV5-1|.
CASSRGESSYEQYF
TGCGCCAGCAGCCGCGGGGAGAGCTCCTACGAGCAGTACTTC
>TRBJ2-3|TRBD1|TRBV19|.
CASSTGTASTDTQYF
TGTGCCAGTAGTACTGGGACAGCTAGCACAGATACGCAGTATTTT
>TRBJ2-5|.|TRBV5-1|.
CASRISWRETQYF
TGCGCCAGCAGGATTTCTTGGAGGGAGACCCAGTACTTC
>TRBJ2-7|.|TRBV7-3|.
CASSPGQGYEQYF
TGTGCCAGCAGCCCCGGCCAGGGTTACGAGCAGTACTTC
>TRBJ1-5|.|TRBV19|once
CASTLGHYSNQPQHF
TGTGCCAGTACCCTTGGCCACTATAGCAATCAGCCCCAGCATTTT